This TCR beta chain was documented in a study of shared clonotypes between healthy human individuals. Replicate PCRs run on sorted subsets employed 200 to 250 ng DNA, about 27,000 T cell genomes. Using immunoSEQ multiplex PCR, the repertoire was profiled, and TCRdb retains in-frame clones only, with some absent. The repertoire has some 2 million clones, over 85% of them found once; the top ten carry more than 0.1%. About this clone itself: Its antigen remains unidentified.

General observations from the study: Memory subsets generally showed lower estimated richness than naive subsets.

The CDR3 is made up of 12 amino acids. Trimming shortened V by 1 base and J by 11 bases, and 13 bases separated the two germline ends. CDR1 and CDR2 from the germline V gene are GTSNPN and SVGIG (reference sequence). The donor population consisted of healthy HIV-negative adults with no recent acute infections or vaccinations. The rearrangement joins TRBV30 to TRBJ2-3, with a tentative D call TRBD2 (5 bases). The source material was naive CD4+ T cells sorted from blood. Subset reported: CD45RA+ positively selected. The receptor comes from a man between 18 and 35 years old in good health. The CDR3 reads CAWSDLVREQYF. The CDR3 coding sequence is TGTGCCTGGAGTGACCTAGTGAGGGAGCAGTATTTT.